Shown below are 18 T cell receptor beta chains from a single sample sequenced in a study of shared T cell receptors in the human thymus. Clones were read by immunoSEQ multiplex PCR, and TCRdb kept only the in-frame ones, dropping some. The repertoire holds about 660,000 clones, with approximately 90% as singletons. These same data were also listed under a study on human thymus T cells.

Sequencing used thymocytes. These receptors originate from a boy younger than two with a congenital heart defect.

The V call is TRBV27, the J call TRBJ2-1; TRBD1 agrees at 8 bases. CDR3 length equals 15 residues. With V trimmed by 3 bases and J by 5 bases, 6 bases remained unmatched. The V gene's germline CDR1 is MNHEY and CDR2 SMNVEV (reference sequence). This CDR3 reads CASSLGQGANNEQFF. CDR3 bases: TGTGCCAGCAGTTTGGGCCAGGGGGCTAACAATGAGCAGTTCTTC.

The chain has TRBV29-1 and TRBJ2-7, with 11 bases lining up with TRBD2. The CDR3 sequence is 15 residues long. V gave up 6 bases and J gave up 5 bases; unmatched junction bases: 12. From germline, CDR1 is SQVTM and CDR2 ANQGSEA. The CDR3 DNA is TGCAGCGTCTCCAGACTAGCGGGACAAGTCCACGAGCAGTACTTC. Translating it yields CSVSRLAGQVHEQYF.

The chain combines TRBV6-5 with TRBJ1-1; TRBD1 is a possible D gene (5 bases). This CDR3 contains 15 residues. Germline V lookup: CDR1 MNHEY, CDR2 SVGAGI. V lost 0 bases and J 3 bases, leaving 11 bases between the germline ends. The CDR3 DNA is TGTGCCAGCAGTTACTCGTGGGGGAGGCACACTGAAGCTTTCTTT. Translation: CASSYSWGRHTEAFF.

The chain joins TRBV5-4 to TRBJ2-7, with 9 bases identical to TRBD2. In germline, CDR1 is SGHNT, CDR2 YYREEE (reference sequence). V gave up 4 bases and J gave up 0 bases; unmatched junction bases: 5. The CDR3 totals 15 residues. Written as DNA, the CDR3 is TGTGCCAGCAGCCCTAGCGGGAAGAGCTCCTACGAGCAGTACTTC. It encodes CASSPSGKSSYEQYF.

The chain combines TRBV29-1 with TRBJ2-5; 14 nucleotides agree with TRBD2. The DNA end is a closer match to TRBJ2-7, so the J assignment may be wrong. The germline gives CDR1 SQVTM, CDR2 ANQGSEA. The CDR3 runs to 16 residues. The CDR3 bases are TGCAGCGACTCGACCGGGACTAGCGGGAGTAAGTACGAGCAGTACTTC. Encoded protein: CSDSTGTSGSKYEQYF.

The V call is TRBV27, the J call TRBJ2-7; a possible D gene is TRBD2 (5 bases). V lost 2 bases and J lost 2, with 10 bases in between. The CDR3 has 14 amino acids. Germline lookup yields CDR1 MNHEY and CDR2 SMNVEV (reference sequence). The DNA for the CDR3 is TGTGCCAGCAGTTTAGACGGGGAAACCTACGAGCAGTACTTC. This translates into CASSLDGETYEQYF.

This clone showed up just once. The V and J genes are TRBV9 and TRBJ2-3; TRBD2 matches 11 bases. Germline V gene data show CDR1 as SGDLS and CDR2 as YYNGEE. This CDR3 spans 16 amino acids. After removal of 4 bases from V and 7 bases from J, the junction contained 11 bases not matched to a gene. CDR3 sequence (DNA): TGTGCCAGCAGCCCCCCAGGGACTAGCGGTAAAAATACGCAGTATTTT. Protein: CASSPPGTSGKNTQYF.

The rearrangement links TRBV25-1 to TRBJ1-4; TRBD1 matches at 8 bases. This CDR3 has 17 amino acids. After removal of 5 bases from V and 0 bases from J, the junction contained 8 bases not matched to a gene. Germline CDR1 is MGHDK and CDR2 is SYGVNS. The CDR3 DNA is TGTGCCAGCAGTCTCCGGACAGGGAGGGCAACTAATGAAAAACTGTTTTTT. This codes for CASSLRTGRATNEKLFF.

The CDR3 protein is CASSRIYRDGYTF. The CDR3 coding sequence is TGTGCCAGCAGCCGGATATACAGGGACGGCTACACCTTC. The gene calls are TRBV28 and TRBJ1-2; perhaps TRBD1 as D (6 bases). Trimming cost V 6 bases and J 8 bases, with 16 bases left between them. CDR1 and CDR2 from the germline V gene are MDHEN and SYDVKM. This CDR3 contains 13 residues.

The chain links TRBV7-2 to TRBJ2-5, with 7 nucleotides matching TRBD2. V was clipped by 8 bases and J by 5 bases; unmatched bases: 14. Per the germline V gene, CDR1 is SGHTA and CDR2 is FQGNSA. The CDR3 loop spans 15 amino acids. This CDR3 is CASGGAGRNEETQYF. The CDR3 DNA reads as TGTGCCAGCGGCGGTGCCGGGAGGAACGAGGAGACCCAGTACTTC. Combining the CDR3 with reference TRBV7-2 and TRBJ2-5 gives the whole variable domain GAGVSQSPSNKVTEKGKDVELRCDPISGHTALYWYRQSLGQGLEFLIYFQGNSAPDKSGLPSDRFSAERTGGSVSTLTIQRTQQEDSAVYLCASGGAGRNEETQYFGPGTRLLVL.

This clone appeared a single time. The genes are TRBV19 and TRBJ2-1, with 9 bases lining up with TRBD1. The ends lost 5 bases at V and 3 bases at J; junction bases unmatched: 5. The CDR3 contains 15 residues. CDR1 is LNHDA, CDR2 SQIVND, per germline (reference sequence). The CDR3 loop reads CASSHGQGFYNEQFF. CDR3 sequence (DNA): TGTGCCAGTAGTCACGGACAGGGGTTCTACAATGAGCAGTTCTTC.

The genes are TRBV19 and TRBJ1-4; 7 nucleotides line up with TRBD1. From germline, CDR1 is LNHDA and CDR2 SQIVND (reference sequence). V dropped 3 bases and J dropped 8; count of bases not matched to a gene: 6. CDR3 length: 14 residues. CDR3 amino acids: CASSIFRDREKLFF. CDR3 coding DNA: TGTGCCAGTAGTATTTTCCGGGACAGAGAAAAACTGTTTTTT.

This chain joins TRBV6-1 and TRBJ2-1; tentative D call: TRBD2 (5 bases). Trimming shortened V by 3 bases and J by 9 bases, and 12 bases separated the two germline ends. Germline V CDR1 and CDR2: MNHNS, SASEGT. The length of the CDR3 is 13 residues. The CDR3 nucleotides read TGTGCCAGCAGTGACCCCCCTGGAGGTGAGCAGTTCTTC. It yields the protein CASSDPPGGEQFF.

This chain joins TRBV13 and TRBJ2-3; TRBD1 might be the D (6 bases). The CDR3 spans 19 residues. V lost 3 bases and J 1 base, leaving 23 bases between the germline ends. Looked up from germline, CDR1 is PRHDT and CDR2 is FYEKMQ (reference sequence). In DNA, the CDR3 is TGTGCCAGCAGCTTTAAGGGGGTAGGGTGGGCCCCCCGCACAGATACGCAGTATTTT. Translated, it gives CASSFKGVGWAPRTDTQYF.

The V and J genes are TRBV4-3 and TRBJ1-2; TRBD1 matches at 7 bases. CDR3 length: 17 amino acids. The germline CDR1 and CDR2 sequences are LGHNA and YSLEER. Germline trimming cut 0 bases from V and 3 bases from J; bases unmatched to any gene: 10. CDR3 in DNA: TGCGCCAGCAGCCAAGATAATTTGGGGACAGATCACTATGGCTACACCTTC. Translation gives CASSQDNLGTDHYGYTF.

J is TRBJ2-2 and V is TRBV6-1; 9 bases match TRBD2. The CDR3 runs 15 residues. CDR1 and CDR2 from the germline V gene are MNHNS and SASEGT. V lost 7 bases to trimming and J lost 6 bases; unmatched junction nucleotides: 9. The CDR3 here is CASTEPAGGPGELFF. CDR3 DNA: TGTGCCAGCACCGAGCCCGCGGGAGGGCCCGGGGAGCTGTTTTTT.

V and J are TRBV28 and TRBJ2-6, with D possibly matching TRBD1 (5 bases). There are 16 residues in the CDR3. Germline CDR1 reads MDHEN; CDR2 reads SYDVKM. The V gene lost 7 bases and the J gene lost 4 bases, with 17 bases spanning the gap. As DNA, the CDR3 is TGTGCCAGCATCAAAGGGGTAGCAGGCGGGGCCAACGTCCTGACTTTC. It is translated as CASIKGVAGGANVLTF.

The V and J genes are TRBV7-8 and TRBJ2-1; perhaps TRBD2 as D (5 bases). Deletions cut 1 base from V and 3 bases from J, with 13 bases between. CDR1 is SGHVS, CDR2 FQNEAQ, per germline. This CDR3 has 16 amino acids. The CDR3 sequence is CASSLVGRWDYNEQFF. CDR3 bases: TGTGCCAGCAGCTTAGTAGGGAGATGGGACTACAATGAGCAGTTCTTC. The complete variable domain, with remaining parts taken from reference TRBV7-8 and TRBJ2-1, reads GAGVSQSPRYKVAKRGQDVALRCDPISGHVSLFWYQQALGQGPEFLTYFQNEAQLDKSGLPSDRFFAERPEGSVSTLKIQRTQQEDSAVYLCASSLVGRWDYNEQFFGPGTRLTVL.